The source of this T cell receptor beta chain is a study of blood T cells in healthy people across ages. It was with a sample-barcoded 5' primer and a J-beta primer mix that a second PCR of about 6 to 12 cycles was run. A 12-random-nucleotide template-switch adaptor tagged each cDNA molecule. Per-sample output comprised a minimum of 2.5 million paired-end reads containing CDR3. MiXCR, run by TCRdb on the 5' RACE reads, gives a single entry per CDR3 protein. The sample holds around 1,900,000 distinct CDR3 sequences, about two fifths seen once. Germline CDR1 reads SGHDN; CDR2 reads FVKESK. This CDR3 region has 15 residues. The V end was cut by 2 bases, the J end by 4 bases, with 12 bases between.

The sequenced sample was blood. The chain links TRBV14 to TRBJ1-5; no clear D. The source is a human donor in good health. The CDR3 loop is CASSQLRGANQPQHF. In DNA form, the CDR3 reads TGTGCCAGCAGCCAATTAAGAGGAGCAAATCAGCCCCAGCATTTT.